Below, 13 T cell receptor beta chains from the same sample are listed, as sequenced in a study of vaccination effects on CD4 cells after COVID-19 (dated by TCRdb to 2022 to 2024). The library relied on the immunoSEQ multiplex PCR assay. TCRdb's version of the immuneACCESS table is confined to in-frame rearrangements and falls short of the full clone set. An unresolved V gene accounts for under half of the shortfall where checked; the remainder is of unknown origin. Recorded for this sample are about 45,000 clones; about 74% of them occurred a single time. The ten largest make up roughly 8.6% of the sample. After about 9 days of culture, CD4+ T cells were isolated with the EasySep CD4+ T cell isolation kit. These receptors have no known antigen. This specimen was CD4+ T cells from PBMCs cultured without peptide, taken before COVID-19 vaccination. These receptors came from a human donor who had a prior SARS-CoV-2 infection.

The chain carries TRBV4-3 and TRBJ2-7; 9 bases map to TRBD2. The CDR3 is 16 residues long. J was trimmed by 1 base and V by 0 bases; bases with no gene match: 4. The germline gives CDR1 LGHNA, CDR2 YSLEER. In nucleotides, the CDR3 is TGCGCCAGCAGCCAAGACTCTAGCGGGGCATCCTACGAGCAGTACTTC. It encodes CASSQDSSGASYEQYF.

DNA of the CDR3: TGTGCCAGCAGCTTAAATAGCGGGGGGGCCGGGGAGCTGTTTTTT. This gives the protein CASSLNSGGAGELFF. V gene TRBV7-3 combines with J gene TRBJ2-2; 11 bases align to TRBD2. J lost 6 bases, V lost 1 base, and 1 base had no gene match. The CDR3 length is 15 residues. The germline gives CDR1 SGHTA, CDR2 FQGTGA.

This clone was counted a single time. The chain links TRBV7-2 to TRBJ2-1; D unclear. This CDR3 comprises 12 residues. Trimming pared 6 bases from V and 8 bases from J, leaving 11 bases between. Germline values: CDR1 SGHTA, CDR2 FQGNSA. The CDR3 protein is CASRYIVDEQFF. In DNA, the CDR3 is TGTGCCAGCAGATACATAGTCGATGAGCAGTTCTTC.

This chain joins TRBV7-9 and TRBJ1-1, with 7 bases identical to TRBD1. This CDR3 has 11 residues. V trimming: 7 bases; J trimming: 10 bases; junction bases outside the gene matches: 6. Looked up from germline, CDR1 is SEHNR and CDR2 is FQNEAQ (reference sequence). The DNA for the CDR3 is TGTGCCAGCACCACCGGACAGGTAGCTTTCTTT. Translating gives CASTTGQVAFF.

This chain connects TRBV5-4 to TRBJ2-7; D not certain. The germline CDR1 and CDR2 sequences are SGHNT and YYREEE (reference sequence). Trimming took off 4 bases at V and 7 bases at J, with 12 bases between the two ends. This CDR3 spans 12 amino acids. In nucleotides, the CDR3 is TGTGCCAGCAGCACAGAGGAAGGGGAGCAGTACTTC. Amino acid sequence: CASSTEEGEQYF.

V gene TRBV18 combines with J gene TRBJ2-1; TRBD1 aligns across 11 bases. In germline, CDR1 is KGHSH, CDR2 LQKENI. The CDR3 is 17 residues long. V was pared by 0 bases and J by 5 bases, with 6 bases of the junction left unmatched. The CDR3 DNA follows: TGTGCCAGCTCACCACCGTTCGGACAGGGGGCGAACAATGAGCAGTTCTTC. It encodes CASSPPFGQGANNEQFF. The entire variable domain, with the rest obtained from reference TRBV18 and TRBJ2-1, is as follows: NAGVMQNPRHLVRRRGQEARLRCSPMKGHSHVYWYRQLPEEGLKFMVYLQKENIIDESGMPKERFSAEFPKEGPSILRIQQVVRGDSAAYFCASSPPFGQGANNEQFFGPGTRLTVL.

J is TRBJ2-7 and V is TRBV4-1; TRBD2 aligns across 9 bases. Unmatched junction bases numbered 7, after V lost 0 bases and J lost 4 bases. Germline lookup yields CDR1 MGHRA and CDR2 YSYEKL. This CDR3 is built from 16 residues. The CDR3 bases are TGCGCCAGCAGCCAAGAGGGTAGCGGGAGAAAATACGAGCAGTACTTC. Its translation is CASSQEGSGRKYEQYF.

The chain links TRBV19 to TRBJ2-1, with 9 bases that match TRBD1. This CDR3 contains 17 residues. Trimming removed 3 bases from V and 6 bases from J; junction bases left unmatched: 12. The V gene's germline CDR1 is LNHDA and CDR2 SQIVND (reference sequence). CDR3 coding DNA: TGTGCCAGTAGTATGGGGGGGGGACAGGGACTCGGCAATGAGCAGTTCTTC. It is translated as CASSMGGGQGLGNEQFF. The variable domain in full, with the rest retrieved from reference TRBV19 and TRBJ2-1, is DGGITQSPKYLFRKEGQNVTLSCEQNLNHDAMYWYRQDPGQGLRLIYYSQIVNDFQKGDIAEGYSVSREKKESFPLTVTSAQKNPTAFYLCASSMGGGQGLGNEQFFGPGTRLTVL.

This clone occurred a few times. The chain uses TRBV7-8 and TRBJ1-1; the D is unclear. Trimming stripped 6 bases from V and 8 bases from J, with 10 bases between. There are 11 residues in the CDR3. Per germline, CDR1 SGHVS and CDR2 FQNEAQ. The CDR3 coding sequence is TGTGCCAGCAGTCCCCTGGGAGAAGCTTTCTTT. Amino acid sequence: CASSPLGEAFF.

This clone was recorded only once. This rearrangement joins TRBV15 to TRBJ1-4, with D unresolved. Trimming shortened V by 0 bases and J by 8 bases, and 13 bases separated the two germline ends. CDR1 is LNHNV, CDR2 YYDKDF, per germline (reference sequence). This CDR3 comprises 15 residues. The CDR3 here is CATSRDLGWEEKLFF. In DNA, the CDR3 is TGTGCCACCAGCAGAGATTTAGGTTGGGAAGAAAAACTGTTTTTT.

The chain employs TRBV20-1 and TRBJ2-5; D may be TRBD1 (6 bases). The germline gives CDR1 DFQATT, CDR2 SNEGSKA (reference sequence). The CDR3 runs 13 residues. V lost 3 bases to trimming and J lost 5 bases, with 13 bases between them. The CDR3 coding sequence is TGCAGTGCTAGTCAAGGGGGTACGGAGACCCAGTACTTC. This encodes CSASQGGTETQYF.

The chain employs TRBV27 and TRBJ1-2; the match to TRBD1 covers 8 bases. CDR1 is MNHEY and CDR2 is SMNVEV in the germline V gene (reference sequence). The V gene end was trimmed by 2 bases and the J gene end by 0 bases; junction bases not matched to a gene: 5. The CDR3 consists of 16 residues. CDR3 region: CASSLVQGEPNYGYTF. The CDR3 DNA reads as TGTGCCAGCAGTTTAGTACAGGGGGAACCTAACTATGGCTACACCTTC.

CDR3 DNA sequence: TGTGCCAGCAGCCAAGGTCCTGGTCCCTACGAGCAGTACTTC. Translated: CASSQGPGPYEQYF. The genes are TRBV14 and TRBJ2-7; D unresolved. Looked up from germline, CDR1 is SGHDN and CDR2 is FVKESK. Trimming took 1 base from V and 2 from J, leaving 9 bases between them. The CDR3 covers 14 residues.